These 9 T cell receptor beta chains originate from one sample sequenced in a study of early T cells in non-severe SARS-CoV-2 infection. TCRdb re-called the 5' RACE reads with MiXCR, one entry per CDR3 protein. The repertoire holds about 72,000 distinct CDR3 sequences, with about a tenth as singletons. This material consisted of whole blood, taken at baseline. The receptor set was obtained from an adult who was a healthcare worker with PCR-confirmed SARS-CoV-2 infection or an uninfected control (not recorded which).

J is TRBJ1-1 and V is TRBV29-1; no clear D gene. Germline CDR1 SQVTM, CDR2 ANQGSEA. This CDR3 spans 13 amino acids. The ends were cut back, 6 bases at V and 0 bases at J, with 11 bases in the middle. CDR3 sequence (DNA): TGCAGCGTGCGGAGTGCTATGAACACTGAAGCTTTCTTT. Encoded protein: CSVRSAMNTEAFF.

A few counts support this clonotype. The CDR3 DNA sequence: TGCGCCAGCGGGAATTCACCCCTCCACTTT. It encodes CASGNSPLHF. The chain couples TRBV10-2 to TRBJ1-6; D uncertain. The germline V and J ends were trimmed by 8 bases and 7 bases, with 3 bases remaining between them. The CDR3 extends over 10 amino acids. The germline gives CDR1 WSHSY, CDR2 SAAADI.

This chain links TRBV6-1 with TRBJ2-3; TRBD1 agrees at 9 bases. J gave up 3 bases and V 6 bases, and 7 bases lay outside the gene matches. The CDR3 is 15 residues long. Germline loops: CDR1 MNHNS, CDR2 SASEGT. The CDR3 coding sequence is TGTGCCAGCAGACTCCCGGGACAGGGAACAGATACGCAGTATTTT. Translating it yields CASRLPGQGTDTQYF.

The V and J genes are TRBV5-1 and TRBJ2-1, with no clear D. This CDR3 has 11 residues. The germline CDR1 and CDR2 sequences are SGHRS and YFSETQ. V gave up 0 bases and J gave up 10 bases, with 5 bases separating them. CDR3 sequence (DNA): TGCGCCAGCAGCTTGGAAAGGGAGCAGTTCTTC. Translation: CASSLEREQFF.

This clonotype was seen only a few times. This chain connects TRBV7-9 to TRBJ1-1; D is uncertain. Germline V lookup: CDR1 SEHNR, CDR2 FQNEAQ (reference sequence). The V end lost 6 bases, the J end lost 4 bases, and 15 bases lay between the germline ends. CDR3 length: 14 residues. The CDR3 DNA sequence: TGTGCCAGCAGATCCCCGGGGTCTATCACTGAAGCTTTCTTT. Protein: CASRSPGSITEAFF.

This clonotype was detected only a few times. V is TRBV7-8 and J is TRBJ1-1; no reliable D call. The germline V gene encodes CDR1 SGHVS and CDR2 FQNEAQ. CDR3 length: 13 residues. Between the trimmed V and J ends, which lost 4 bases and 1 base, there was a span of 7 bases. The CDR3 loop is CASSSPGNTEAFF. Written as DNA, the CDR3 is TGTGCCAGCAGCTCACCGGGGAACACTGAAGCTTTCTTT.

V usage is TRBV9 and J usage is TRBJ2-1; 7 bases map to TRBD2. CDR3 length: 16 amino acids. Per germline, CDR1 SGDLS and CDR2 YYNGEE. The V and J ends lost 4 bases and 2 bases, in that order; junction bases with no gene match: 9. CDR3 in amino acids: CASSPPGGGTYNEQFF. Written as DNA, the CDR3 is TGTGCCAGCAGCCCACCGGGAGGCGGGACCTACAATGAGCAGTTCTTC.

This clonotype showed up just a few times. V is TRBV6-2 or TRBV6-3 and J is TRBJ2-7, with TRBD2 identical over 8 bases. The CDR3 has 19 amino acids. Germline V lookup: CDR1 MNHEY, CDR2 SVGEGT. V lost 2 bases and J lost 0; bases outside the gene matches: 15. CDR3 in amino acids: CASSYDLGGDADFSYEQYF. CDR3 nucleotides: TGTGCCAGCAGTTACGACCTCGGGGGGGACGCTGACTTCTCCTACGAGCAGTACTTC.

This clonotype occurred a few times. The rearrangement joins TRBV19 to TRBJ2-3; the match to TRBD2 covers 11 bases. The V gene's germline CDR1 is LNHDA and CDR2 SQIVND (reference sequence). J was trimmed by 7 bases and V by 4 bases; bases with no gene match: 13. The CDR3 has 17 amino acids. This CDR3 is CASSTRTLAGGLNTQYF. CDR3 nucleotides: TGTGCCAGTAGTACCCGCACGTTAGCGGGGGGGCTGAATACGCAGTATTTT.